Below, one TCR beta chain is given with its context. Its antigen remains unknown. The source material, RNA transcripts, was used to amplify TCR beta CDR3 regions. Initially, a first-round RT-PCR of the TCR CDR3 employed the HTBI primer set. One entry per CDR3 protein, called by TCRdb with MiXCR from the multiplex PCR reads. The table includes under 350,000 distinct CDR3 sequences, around a sixth detected once. J lost 5 bases, V lost 5 bases, and 10 bases had no gene match. Germline V CDR1 and CDR2: SGHNT, YYREEE (reference sequence). This CDR3 contains 16 residues. Patients aged 18 to 65 had newly diagnosed hyperthyroidism that had lasted under 2 months. PBMCs stemmed from over 7.5 ml fresh peripheral blood. The sample belongs to a study of T cells in Graves' hyperthyroidism and ophthalmopathy. Points from the study as a whole: Prediction of ophthalmopathy progression came a median around 6.5 months pre-onset. Among thyroid clonotypes expanded above 0.001, most also appeared in blood.

The chain recombines TRBV5-4 with TRBJ2-2, with TRBD1 identical over 9 bases. This TCR was recovered from a woman aged 45 to 65 with Graves' hyperthyroidism. What was sequenced was blood. CDR3 DNA sequence: TGTGCCAGCAGGAGTCCCGGGACAGGGAAAACCGGGGAGCTGTTTTTT. Translating it yields CASRSPGTGKTGELFF.